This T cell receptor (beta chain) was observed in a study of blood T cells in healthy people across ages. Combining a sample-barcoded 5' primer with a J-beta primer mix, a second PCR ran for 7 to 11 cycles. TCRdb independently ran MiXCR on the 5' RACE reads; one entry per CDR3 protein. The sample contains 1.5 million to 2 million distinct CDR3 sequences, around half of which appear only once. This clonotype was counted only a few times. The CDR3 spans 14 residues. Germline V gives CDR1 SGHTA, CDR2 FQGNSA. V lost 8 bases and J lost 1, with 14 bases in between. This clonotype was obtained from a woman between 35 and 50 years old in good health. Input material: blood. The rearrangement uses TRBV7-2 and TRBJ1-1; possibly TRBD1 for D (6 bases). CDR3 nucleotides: TGTGCCAGCTCGCTGGCAGGGGAGAACACTGAAGCTTTCTTT. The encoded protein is CASSLAGENTEAFF.